These 26 T cell receptor beta chains originate from one sample sequenced in a study of blood T cell repertoires in COVID-19. The data were produced by immunoSEQ multiplex PCR, yet TCRdb's version contains in-frame clones alone and is incomplete. This table holds around 320,000 clones, around 87% found once. Sequenced material: peripheral blood. The receptors stem from a man aged 18 to 30 with active or convalescent COVID-19.

The CDR3 DNA follows: TGTGCCAGCAGCCAAGAAAGCGGGTCGAACACCGGGGAGCTGTTTTTT. The encoded protein is CASSQESGSNTGELFF. The genes are TRBV4-2 and TRBJ2-2, with D tentatively TRBD2 (6 bases). From germline, CDR1 is LGHNA and CDR2 YNFKEQ. V lost 0 bases and J 0 bases, leaving 8 bases between the germline ends. The length of the CDR3 is 16 residues.

The chain combines TRBV21-1 with TRBJ2-1; TRBD2 is the table's D call, not checked against the DNA. TRBV21-1 is a recognized pseudogene. The CDR3 contains 14 residues. DNA for the CDR3: TGTGCCACCCCCGTCCGACTAGTTCACAATGAGCAGTTCTTC. The encoded protein is CATPVRLVHNEQFF.

The sample holds a few counts of this clone. The chain is built from TRBV3-1 (or the pseudogene TRBV3-2) and TRBJ2-7; 8 nucleotides align to TRBD1. Per germline, CDR1 LGHDT and CDR2 YNNKEL (reference sequence). The length of the CDR3 is 15 residues. With V trimmed by 2 bases and J by 4 bases, 7 bases remained unmatched. CDR3 amino acids: CASSQPGQGRYEQYF. The CDR3 DNA is TGTGCCAGCAGCCAACCAGGACAGGGTAGGTACGAGCAGTACTTC.

The genes are TRBV27 and TRBJ2-7; maybe TRBD2 (6 bases). Germline loops: CDR1 MNHEY, CDR2 SMNVEV (reference sequence). The CDR3 contains 13 residues. The V end was cut by 2 bases, the J end by 6 bases, with 11 bases between. The CDR3 DNA follows: TGTGCCAGCAGTTTAAGCATCGGGAGCGAGCAGTACTTC. This translates into CASSLSIGSEQYF.

This clone occurred a few times. The rearrangement joins TRBV18 to TRBJ2-2; D remains ambiguous. V was cut by 4 bases and J by 6 bases, with 3 bases left in between. The CDR3 is 11 amino acids. Germline CDR1 and CDR2: KGHSH and LQKENI. The CDR3 DNA reads as TGTGCCAGCTCACTCGCCGGGGAGCTGTTTTTT. Translated, it gives CASSLAGELFF.

This chain connects TRBV5-1 to TRBJ1-6, with 7 bases lining up with TRBD1. V shed 0 bases, J shed 0 bases, and the junction held 6 bases outside the gene matches. The CDR3 length is 18 residues. The germline CDR1 and CDR2 sequences are SGHRS and YFSETQ. The CDR3 nucleotides read TGCGCCAGCAGCTTGGGGCAGGGGGGTCACTCCTATAATTCACCCCTCCACTTT. This sequence encodes CASSLGQGGHSYNSPLHF.

The rearrangement links TRBV6-5 to TRBJ1-2; D may be TRBD1 (6 bases). The V end was cut by 6 bases, the J end by 0 bases, with 14 bases between. The CDR3 covers 15 residues. Per the germline V gene, CDR1 is MNHEY and CDR2 is SVGAGI. The CDR3 DNA sequence: TGTGCCAGCAGCCGAGGGGGGGACCCTAACTATGGCTACACCTTC. As protein: CASSRGGDPNYGYTF.

The chain joins TRBV21-1 to TRBJ2-7; no DNA check was done on the table's D call, TRBD2. TRBV21-1 is flagged as a pseudogene. The CDR3 length is 14 residues. CDR3 sequence (DNA): TGTGCCAGCACCCAAGGGGGACTAGCCTACGAGCAGTACTTC. It translates to CASTQGGLAYEQYF.

The rearrangement links TRBV9 to TRBJ2-2; D ambiguous. V gave up 1 base and J gave up 0 bases, with 16 bases separating them. Germline loops: CDR1 SGDLS, CDR2 YYNGEE. The CDR3 runs 18 residues. The CDR3 protein is CASSVNSLVTPNTGELFF. CDR3 coding DNA: TGTGCCAGCAGCGTAAATTCGCTTGTGACACCGAACACCGGGGAGCTGTTTTTT.

This clone appeared a single time. The chain joins TRBV11-2 to TRBJ1-1; D perhaps matches TRBD1 (6 bases). V lost 4 bases, J lost 3 bases, and 9 bases lay in between. The CDR3 runs 13 residues. Germline assignment: CDR1 SGHAT and CDR2 FQNNGV. DNA of the CDR3: TGTGCCAGCAGCTCACAGGGCTACACTGAAGCTTTCTTT. It specifies CASSSQGYTEAFF. The variable domain in full, completed from reference TRBV11-2 and TRBJ1-1, reads EAGVAQSPRYKIIEKRQSVAFWCNPISGHATLYWYQQILGQGPKLLIQFQNNGVVDDSQLPKDRFSAERLKGVDSTLKIQPAKLEDSAVYLCASSSQGYTEAFFGQGTRLTVV.

The V call is TRBV5-1, the J call TRBJ1-4, with D hard to call. Trimming took off 0 bases at V and 7 bases at J, with 10 bases between the two ends. CDR1 is SGHRS and CDR2 is YFSETQ in the germline V gene. CDR3 length: 14 amino acids. This CDR3 is CASSLERAGEKLFF. The CDR3 DNA is TGCGCCAGCAGCTTGGAGAGGGCGGGTGAAAAACTGTTTTTT.

The V and J genes are TRBV29-1 and TRBJ1-1; D is unresolved. The ends were cut back, 4 bases at V and 2 bases at J, with 17 bases in the middle. The CDR3 is made up of 15 amino acids. CDR1 and CDR2 (germline): SQVTM, ANQGSEA. DNA for the CDR3: TGCAGCGTTGGGAGTGCAGATATACTCAACACTGAAGCTTTCTTT. It encodes CSVGSADILNTEAFF.

This clone has just a few counts. The V call is TRBV29-1, the J call TRBJ1-1, with TRBD1 as a possible D gene (5 bases). CDR3 length: 12 residues. The V end lost 5 bases, the J end lost 4 bases, and 11 bases lay between the germline ends. Germline V lookup: CDR1 SQVTM, CDR2 ANQGSEA. CDR3 loop: CSVPLGGTEAFF. The CDR3 DNA reads as TGCAGCGTTCCTCTCGGGGGCACTGAAGCTTTCTTT. Full variable domain (rest looked up from reference TRBV29-1 and TRBJ1-1): SAVISQKPSRDICQRGTSLTIQCQVDSQVTMMFWYRQQPGQSLTLIATANQGSEATYESGFVIDKFPISRPNLTFSTLTVSNMSPEDSSIYLCSVPLGGTEAFFGQGTRLTVV.

The chain links TRBV3-1 (or the pseudogene TRBV3-2) to TRBJ1-6; tentatively, D is TRBD1 (6 bases). The CDR3 loop spans 15 amino acids. CDR1 and CDR2 from the germline V gene are LGHDT and YNNKEL (reference sequence). Trimming left V 3 bases short and J 7 bases short, with 13 bases between. DNA for the CDR3: TGTGCCAGCAGCCACCCGACAGGCCCAAATTCACCCCTCCACTTT. Translating it yields CASSHPTGPNSPLHF.

The gene calls are TRBV7-2 and TRBJ1-3, with 9 bases aligning to TRBD1. V was pared by 3 bases and J by 2 bases, with 2 bases of the junction left unmatched. This CDR3 spans 15 amino acids. Germline V lookup: CDR1 SGHTA, CDR2 FQGNSA. CDR3 sequence reads: CASSFTGGTGNTIYF. The DNA for the CDR3 is TGTGCCAGCAGCTTTACAGGGGGCACTGGAAACACCATATATTTT.

This clone was counted a few times. The CDR3 sequence: CASSYEGNTEAFF. CDR3 nucleotide sequence: TGTGCCAGCAGTTACGAGGGGAACACTGAAGCTTTCTTT. The genes are TRBV6-6 and TRBJ1-1, with unresolved D. The CDR3 spans 13 residues. Between the trimmed V and J ends, which lost 2 bases and 1 base, there was a span of 5 bases. CDR1 is MNHNY, CDR2 SVGAGI, per germline (reference sequence).

V usage is TRBV27 and J usage is TRBJ1-6, with D hard to call. The CDR3 consists of 15 residues. Germline V gene lookup returns CDR1 MNHEY and CDR2 SMNVEV (reference sequence). Deletions cut 3 bases from V and 0 bases from J, with 6 bases between. The CDR3 is CASSFMSSYNSPLHF. CDR3 nucleotides: TGTGCCAGCAGTTTTATGAGCTCCTATAATTCACCCCTCCACTTT.

The chain combines TRBV19 with TRBJ1-5, with TRBD1 identical over 7 bases. Germline loops: CDR1 LNHDA, CDR2 SQIVND (reference sequence). The trim removed 11 bases at V and 0 bases at J, leaving 4 bases unmatched. The CDR3 spans 13 residues. The CDR3 nucleotides read TGTGCCTCCGGGACAGTTAGCAATCAGCCCCAGCATTTT. Translating it yields CASGTVSNQPQHF. The full variable domain, its missing parts supplied by reference TRBV19 and TRBJ1-5, is DGGITQSPKYLFRKEGQNVTLSCEQNLNHDAMYWYRQDPGQGLRLIYYSQIVNDFQKGDIAEGYSVSREKKESFPLTVTSAQKNPTAFYLCASGTVSNQPQHFGDGTRLSIL.

The chain links TRBV19 to TRBJ1-2; D is uncertain. The CDR3 extends over 12 amino acids. The germline gives CDR1 LNHDA, CDR2 SQIVND (reference sequence). V lost 5 bases and J lost 4, with 8 bases in between. The CDR3 sequence: CASSGRSYGYTF. CDR3 in DNA: TGTGCCAGTAGTGGGCGATCCTATGGCTACACCTTC.

The chain links TRBV9 to TRBJ1-2; 7 bases fit TRBD1. Germline-derived CDR1 and CDR2 are SGDLS and YYNGEE. This CDR3 region has 14 residues. V was clipped by 1 base and J by 11 bases; unmatched bases: 11. The CDR3 sequence: CASSVYTGVGGYTF. The CDR3 coding sequence is TGTGCCAGCAGCGTATATACAGGGGTTGGAGGGTACACCTTC.

The V and J genes are TRBV10-3 and TRBJ1-1, with D perhaps matching TRBD1 (5 bases). Trimming stripped 3 bases from V and 1 base from J, with 9 bases between. CDR3 size: 14 residues. Germline CDR1 and CDR2: ENHRY and SYGVKD. CDR3 residues: CAISDLGANTEAFF. The CDR3 DNA follows: TGTGCCATCAGTGATCTAGGGGCGAACACTGAAGCTTTCTTT.

The genes are TRBV7-2 and TRBJ2-7, with TRBD1 identical over 9 bases. V shed 5 bases, J shed 3 bases, and the junction held 11 bases outside the gene matches. In germline, CDR1 is SGHTA, CDR2 FQGNSA. This CDR3 has 16 residues. The CDR3 region is CASSPRGGTGIYEQYF. In DNA, the CDR3 is TGTGCCAGCAGCCCTAGGGGCGGGACAGGGATCTACGAGCAGTACTTC.

V gene TRBV28 combines with J gene TRBJ1-4; a weak D match, TRBD1 (5 bases). Deletions cut 6 bases from V and 8 bases from J, with 13 bases between. Germline CDR1 is MDHEN and CDR2 is SYDVKM. The CDR3 spans 13 residues. This CDR3 reads CASRLTVSEKLFF. CDR3 DNA: TGTGCCAGCAGATTGACAGTTTCAGAAAAACTGTTTTTT.

V gene TRBV2 combines with J gene TRBJ1-3; D call uncertain. The CDR3 contains 12 residues. Germline V lookup: CDR1 SNHLY, CDR2 FYNNEI. Trimming removed 8 bases from V and 3 bases from J, with 8 bases in between. CDR3 sequence: CASQVRGNTIYF. The CDR3 DNA reads TGTGCCAGCCAGGTTCGTGGAAACACCATATATTTT.

This clone is a singleton in its sample. The V and J genes are TRBV7-9 and TRBJ2-3; 14 bases are shared with TRBD2. Germline V gene data show CDR1 as SEHNR and CDR2 as FQNEAQ (reference sequence). This CDR3 spans 18 amino acids. The V segment lost 3 bases and the J segment 0 bases; nucleotides outside the gene matches: 5. The CDR3 protein is CASSFDRTSGGSTDTQYF. DNA for the CDR3: TGTGCCAGCAGCTTTGATAGGACTAGCGGGGGGAGCACAGATACGCAGTATTTT.

The chain recombines TRBV27 with TRBJ2-7, with a weak D call TRBD1 (5 bases). The V end lost 6 bases, the J end lost 4 bases, and 10 bases lay between the germline ends. CDR3 length equals 12 residues. Germline V gene sequence: CDR1 MNHEY, CDR2 SMNVEV (reference sequence). In nucleotides, the CDR3 is TGTGCCAGCAGCCCGGACACTTACGAGCAGTACTTC. Amino acids: CASSPDTYEQYF.